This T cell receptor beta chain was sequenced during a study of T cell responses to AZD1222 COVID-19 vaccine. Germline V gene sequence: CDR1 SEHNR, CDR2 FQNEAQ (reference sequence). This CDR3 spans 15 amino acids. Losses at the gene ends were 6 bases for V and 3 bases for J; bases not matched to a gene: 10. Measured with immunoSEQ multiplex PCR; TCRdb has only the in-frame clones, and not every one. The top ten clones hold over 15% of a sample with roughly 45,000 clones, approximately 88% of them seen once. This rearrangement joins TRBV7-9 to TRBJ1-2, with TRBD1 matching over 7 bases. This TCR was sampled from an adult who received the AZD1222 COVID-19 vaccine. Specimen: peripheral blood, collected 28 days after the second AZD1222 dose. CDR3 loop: CASRPKDRYYYGYTF. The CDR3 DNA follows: TGTGCCAGCAGACCAAAGGACAGGTATTACTATGGCTACACCTTC. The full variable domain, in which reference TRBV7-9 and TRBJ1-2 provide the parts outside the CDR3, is DTGVSQNPRHKITKRGQNVTFRCDPISEHNRLYWYRQTLGQGPEFLTYFQNEAQLEKSRLLSDRFSAERPKGSFSTLEIQRTEQGDSAMYLCASRPKDRYYYGYTFGSGTRLTVV.